This T cell receptor (beta chain) emerged from a study of blood T cell repertoires in COVID-19. Study in general: Researchers got acute and convalescent COVID-19 samples from the United States, Italy and Spain. From T cells, B-cell-depleted T cells, or PBMCs came the material, which was cDNA or gDNA.

Under the authors' procedure: Amplified reference gene primers provided the basis for estimating nucleated cell counts. Method: immunoSEQ multiplex PCR; TCRdb's copy keeps in-frame clones and lacks some. For V, J and clone size, that table is used; D and trimming come from the DNA. This table has around 140,000 clones, around 88% appearing once. The CDR3 spans 15 residues. Germline V gives CDR1 SGHTA, CDR2 FQGNSA. J was trimmed by 3 bases and V by 6 bases; bases with no gene match: 9. In its sample, this clone was seen a few times. Specimen: peripheral blood. This clonotype originated in a woman in her fifties or sixties with acute or convalescent COVID-19. The rearrangement links TRBV7-2 to TRBJ2-7, with 9 positions matching TRBD1. CDR3 bases: TGTGCCAGCAGAGAAGGACAGGGGACCTTCTACGAGCAGTACTTC. It encodes CASREGQGTFYEQYF.